The clone carrying this T cell receptor beta chain has a handful of counts. No antigen is known for it. This specimen comes from a study of post-analysis software for immune sequencing data. Study results and limitations: Comparison with controls showed significantly lower normalized Chao1 diversity in multiple sclerosis patients. TRBV5-6, TRBV5-1 and TRBV20-1 belonged to a set of roughly 5 TRBV segments that were more frequent in patients than controls.

The authors incorporated unique molecular identifiers into the TCR beta cDNA libraries. TCRdb itself ran the PCR reads through MiXCR, one entry per CDR3 protein. The table has roughly 700,000 distinct CDR3 sequences, 30% seen once. The V segment lost 0 bases and the J segment 0 bases; nucleotides outside the gene matches: 8. CDR3 length: 19 amino acids. Germline V gene sequence: CDR1 LNHNV, CDR2 YYDKDF (reference sequence). The chain combines TRBV15 with TRBJ2-6, with 7 bases fitting TRBD2. Sequenced sample: blood. This receptor was identified in a girl between 5 and 17 years old with multiple sclerosis. CDR3 protein: CATSRDLKRGPSGANVLTF. DNA for the CDR3: TGTGCCACCAGCAGAGATCTCAAGCGGGGCCCCTCTGGGGCCAACGTCCTGACTTTC.